This T cell receptor beta chain emerged from a study of T cells after yellow fever vaccination. Study summary: The SMART-Seq v4 Ultra Low Input method served to prepare the low-cell-number fractions. Whole-study findings and limits: Booster sampling recovered most clones from primary vaccination (around 97% CD4, approximately 88% CD8). Contamination by abundant bulk-population clonotypes could be present in FACS-sorted repertoires. On re-exposure, the response was weaker but peaked faster, at day 5 versus 15.

TCRdb itself ran the 5' RACE reads through MiXCR, one entry per CDR3 protein. Of 500,000 to 650,000 distinct CDR3 sequences listed, about 13% are singletons. A note on this clonotype: Its antigen is not identified.

This TCR was recovered from a man aged 30-40 years who received the YFV17D yellow fever vaccine. Sequencing used PBMCs, obtained on the day of the yellow fever booster vaccination.

The CDR3 is CSVEGKWEQFF. The CDR3 DNA follows: TGCAGCGTTGAGGGCAAATGGGAGCAGTTCTTC. This chain uses TRBV29-1 with TRBJ2-1; no firm D call. The germline gives CDR1 SQVTM, CDR2 ANQGSEA. V gave up 3 bases and J gave up 10 bases, with 10 bases separating them. The CDR3 runs to 11 residues.